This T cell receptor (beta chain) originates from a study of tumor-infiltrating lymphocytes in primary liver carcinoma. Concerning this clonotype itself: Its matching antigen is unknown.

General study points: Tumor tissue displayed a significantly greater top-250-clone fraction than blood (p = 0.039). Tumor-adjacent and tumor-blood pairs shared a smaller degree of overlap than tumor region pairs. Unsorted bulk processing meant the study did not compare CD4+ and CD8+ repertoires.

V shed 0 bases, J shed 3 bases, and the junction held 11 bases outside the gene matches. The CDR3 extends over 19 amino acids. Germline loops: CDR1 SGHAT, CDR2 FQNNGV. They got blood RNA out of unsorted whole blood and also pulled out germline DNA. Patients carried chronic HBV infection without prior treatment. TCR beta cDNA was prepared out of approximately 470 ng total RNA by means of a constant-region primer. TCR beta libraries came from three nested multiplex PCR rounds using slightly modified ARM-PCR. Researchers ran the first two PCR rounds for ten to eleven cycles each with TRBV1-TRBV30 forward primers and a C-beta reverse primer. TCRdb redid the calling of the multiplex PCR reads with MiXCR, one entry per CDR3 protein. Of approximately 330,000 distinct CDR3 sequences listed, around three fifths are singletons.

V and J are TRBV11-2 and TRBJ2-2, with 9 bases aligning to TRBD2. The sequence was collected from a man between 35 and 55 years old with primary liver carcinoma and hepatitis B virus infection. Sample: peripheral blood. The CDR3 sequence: CASSLDSSGMALYTGELFF. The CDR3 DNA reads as TGTGCCAGCAGCTTAGATTCTAGCGGGATGGCCCTCTACACCGGGGAGCTGTTTTTT.